The clone carrying this T cell receptor beta chain has only a few counts. Antigen: not known. The sample belongs to a study of post-analysis software for immune sequencing data. Whole-study results and caveats: Included in a set of a handful of TRBV segments more frequent in patients than controls were TRBV5-6, TRBV5-1 and TRBV20-1. With F measure, samples from one preparation batch clustered together strongly.

The authors incorporated unique molecular identifiers into the TCR beta cDNA libraries. TCRdb recomputed calls from the PCR reads with MiXCR, one row per CDR3 protein. Altogether roughly 600,000 distinct CDR3 sequences are present, about 40% being singletons, with the ten largest covering about 1.8%. This CDR3 contains 15 residues. V shed 7 bases and J shed 0 bases, with 16 bases lying between them. The chain employs TRBV12-3 or TRBV12-4 and TRBJ2-7; tentative D call: TRBD2 (6 bases). The receptor's source is a girl aged 5-17 years with multiple sclerosis. Sequenced: blood. CDR3 sequence reads: CASTPRWGVSYEQYF. The DNA of the CDR3 is TGTGCCAGCACTCCAAGGTGGGGGGTCTCCTACGAGCAGTACTTC.